The rows below give T cell receptor beta chains drawn from one sample of a study of radiotherapy plus CTLA-4 blockade in lung cancer. Some clones are missing from TCRdb's copy, which holds only in-frame ones; the method was immunoSEQ multiplex PCR. The sample lists approximately 72,000 clones; around four fifths were seen once. The material sequenced was peripheral blood, taken from a patient treated with radiotherapy plus ipilimumab. All receptors derive from a human donor with non-small cell lung cancer who had a complete response to radiotherapy plus ipilimumab. Each CDR3 is given with its conserved first and last residue.

V	J	CDR3
TRBV29-1	TRBJ2-7	CSVRTSLPYEQYF
TRBV7-9	TRBJ1-5	CASSLGKGTGGDQPQHF
TRBV5-1	TRBJ2-1	CASSLEGGRNEQFF
TRBV5-1	TRBJ1-6	CASSFSGPSGSPLHF
TRBV29-1	TRBJ1-5	CSVGDSVNQPQHF
TRBV11-3	TRBJ2-5	CASSLDRRAETQYF
TRBV28	TRBJ2-6	CASSSYGTTGANVLTF
TRBV2	TRBJ1-3	CATGGDSGNTIYF
TRBV19	TRBJ1-1	CASRTGTENTEAFF
TRBV5-1	TRBJ1-2	CASSLVPGTYYGYTF
TRBV6-1	TRBJ2-3	CASSPMDRDTQYF
TRBV15	TRBJ1-3	CATSRDSTGGGNTIYF
TRBV10-3	TRBJ2-5	CAISPRAGGVEETQYF